One TCR beta chain is described in this entry. No antigen is known for it. No much larger clonotype is one base removed from it; base qualities were not supplied. This entry belongs to a study of preoperative IRX-2 immunotherapy in early breast cancer (dated by TCRdb to about 2019). Per the germline V gene, SGHNT is the CDR1 and YENEEA is the CDR2. Including cysteine and phenylalanine, the CDR3 has 16 amino acids. Only the CDR3 DNA stays, 48 bases, in frame from base 1. The trim is 2 bases for V and 9 bases for J, with a gap of 20 bases between the germline ends. To prepare the library, the immunoSEQ multiplex PCR assay was applied. Drawn from immuneACCESS, this table holds only the in-frame rearrangements with V and J called that TCRdb kept. Clones are partly lost; checked studies trace under half to an unresolved V gene and leave the rest unexplained. This sample comprises under 3,500 clones, 78% of them detected only once. The leading ten clones occupy roughly 8.1% of the sample.

Taken with the paper, the label for treatment or condition translates to: preoperative locoregional IRX-2 cytokine immunotherapy. The samples were obtained from a phase Ib study that tested preoperative, locoregional IRX-2 cytokine immunotherapy designed to prime immune responses. Patients with early-stage breast cancer who were given IRX-2 before surgery served as donors. The chain joins TRBV11-3 to TRBJ1-5, with the D gene too uncertain to name. The TCR sequence derives from a human donor with breast cancer. The starting material was tumor tissue, obtained after IRX-2 immunotherapy. The CDR3: CASSLRSSGSAGPQHF. The nucleotides are TGTGCCAGCAGCTTACGTAGTTCGGGCTCAGCGGGGCCCCAGCATTTT.